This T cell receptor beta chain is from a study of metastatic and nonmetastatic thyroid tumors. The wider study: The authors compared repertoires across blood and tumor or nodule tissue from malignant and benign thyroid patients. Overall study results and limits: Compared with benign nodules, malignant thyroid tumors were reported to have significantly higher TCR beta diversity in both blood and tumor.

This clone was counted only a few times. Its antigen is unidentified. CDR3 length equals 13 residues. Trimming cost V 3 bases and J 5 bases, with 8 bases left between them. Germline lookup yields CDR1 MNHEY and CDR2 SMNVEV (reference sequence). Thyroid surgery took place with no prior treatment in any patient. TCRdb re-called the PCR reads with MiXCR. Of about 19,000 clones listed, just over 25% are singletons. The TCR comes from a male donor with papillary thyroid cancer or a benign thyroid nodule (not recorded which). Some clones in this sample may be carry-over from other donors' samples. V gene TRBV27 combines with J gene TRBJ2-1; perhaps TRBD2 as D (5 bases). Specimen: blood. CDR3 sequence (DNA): TGTGCCAGCAGTTTGGGAGTAGACAATGAGCAGTTCTTC. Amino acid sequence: CASSLGVDNEQFF.